The clone carrying this TCR beta chain was counted a few times. V trimming: 2 bases; J trimming: 5 bases; junction bases outside the gene matches: 3. The CDR3 loop spans 14 amino acids. Germline lookup yields CDR1 KGHSH and CDR2 LQKENI. This sample stems from a study of T cells in Graves' hyperthyroidism and ophthalmopathy. It was RNA transcripts that yielded the amplified TCR beta CDR3 regions. The HTBI primer set was used in a first-round RT-PCR of the TCR CDR3. A single record per CDR3 protein comes from TCRdb applying MiXCR to the multiplex PCR reads. The table has 380,000 or so distinct CDR3 sequences, roughly 14% seen once; the top ten hold under 25%.

The material sequenced was blood. The clonotype comes from a young man with Graves' hyperthyroidism that later progressed to Graves' ophthalmopathy. The rearrangement links TRBV18 to TRBJ2-4, with 7 bases lining up with TRBD1. The CDR3 region has the DNA TGTGCCAGCTCACCAGGGACAGTTGAAAACATTCAGTACTTC. As protein: CASSPGTVENIQYF.